The 9 T cell receptor beta chains below all came from one sample that was sequenced in a study of low-dose radiotherapy and immunotherapy resistance in tumors. First-strand cDNA relied on TRAV- and TRBV-specific primers spanning alpha and beta chains. An approximately 19-cycle PCR with a constant-region primer and V-primer adapter amplified TCRs. TCRdb itself ran the reads through MiXCR, one entry per CDR3 protein. The table lists about 12,000 distinct CDR3 sequences, over 60% of them singletons. Receptors originate from a human donor with advanced metastatic prostate, ovarian, gallbladder or colorectal cancer (not recorded which). This table probably holds off-target reads from a library built for another chain.

The chain joins TRBV28 to TRBJ1-1; D remains unclear. The CDR3 length is 12 residues. V was shortened by 0 bases and J by 6 bases, with 5 bases between the two germline ends. Germline V gene lookup returns CDR1 MDHEN and CDR2 SYDVKM. The CDR3 loop reads CASSLWVSEAFF. The DNA for the CDR3 is TGTGCCAGCAGTTTATGGGTCTCTGAAGCTTTCTTT.

CDR3 DNA: TGTGCCAGCAGTCCCCCCCGGGGAGCCTGGGGGGAGCAGTACTTC. It encodes CASSPPRGAWGEQYF. The chain has TRBV28 and TRBJ2-7; D is perhaps TRBD1 or TRBD2 (5 bases each). Deletions cut 5 bases from V and 7 bases from J, with 21 bases between. CDR3 size: 15 residues. In germline, CDR1 is MDHEN, CDR2 SYDVKM.

This chain uses TRBV5-1 with TRBJ2-3, with 8 bases that match TRBD2. The V segment lost 0 bases and the J segment 5 bases; nucleotides outside the gene matches: 2. The CDR3 covers 14 residues. Germline V gives CDR1 SGHRS, CDR2 YFSETQ. The DNA of the CDR3 is TGCGCCAGCAGCTTGGGTCGGGGGGGAGATACGCAGTATTTT. Translated, it gives CASSLGRGGDTQYF.

The chain couples TRBV29-1 to TRBJ2-1; D possibly corresponds to TRBD2 (6 bases). Germline V lookup: CDR1 SQVTM, CDR2 ANQGSEA. This CDR3 spans 11 amino acids. V was cut by 6 bases and J by 10 bases, with 13 bases left in between. CDR3 DNA sequence: TGCAGCGTCGACCGCGGGGTCGAGCAGTTCTTC. Its protein is CSVDRGVEQFF.

This chain uses TRBV5-8 with TRBJ1-2; D is undetermined. Germline lookup yields CDR1 SGHTS and CDR2 YDEGEE. This CDR3 contains 13 residues. V lost 0 bases, J lost 7 bases, and 10 bases lay in between. CDR3 sequence reads: CASSLELLGGYTF. Here the CDR3 DNA reads TGTGCCAGCAGCTTGGAACTGCTTGGTGGCTACACCTTC.

This chain joins TRBV27 and TRBJ2-3; D gene unclear. This CDR3 has 11 residues. V dropped 3 bases and J dropped 5 bases, with 3 bases sitting between them. The germline V gene encodes CDR1 MNHEY and CDR2 SMNVEV (reference sequence). The DNA for the CDR3 is TGTGCCAGCAGTTTGAGAGATACGCAGTATTTT. It yields the protein CASSLRDTQYF.

The chain joins TRBV10-3 to TRBJ2-7; TRBD2 matches at 8 bases. The CDR3 is 12 residues long. Germline CDR1 reads ENHRY; CDR2 reads SYGVKD. Trimming at V came to 3 bases and at J to 12 bases, leaving 7 bases not matched to a gene. The CDR3 bases are TGTGCCATCAGTGATTTTGAGCGGGAGAGGTACTTC. Translation: CAISDFERERYF.

The chain combines TRBV20-1 with TRBJ2-1, with TRBD2 matching over 11 bases. This CDR3 has 11 amino acids. Per the germline V gene, CDR1 is DFQATT and CDR2 is SNEGSKA (reference sequence). The CDR3 DNA reads as TGCAGCGCTCCAACTAGCGGGAGACTGTTCTTC. It codes for CSAPTSGRLFF.

This sequence joins TRBV12-3 or TRBV12-4 and TRBJ2-5; D uncertain. Deletions cut 3 bases from V and 5 bases from J, with 4 bases between. This CDR3 is 11 amino acids long. DNA of the CDR3: TGTGCCAGCAGTTTTGGGGAGACCCAGTACTTC. Its protein product is CASSFGETQYF.